A single sample gave rise to the 16 T cell receptor beta chains below, sequenced in a study of cytomegalovirus exposure and HLA in healthy donors. The primer mix had 60 Vbeta and 13 Jbeta primers. Sequencing used immunoSEQ multiplex PCR; TCRdb keeps in-frame clones, though not all of them. This sample has just over 150,000 clones, with about 76% found just once. The material sequenced was PBMCs. These receptors all stem from a female donor in good health and CMV-seronegative.

The gene calls are TRBV7-3 and TRBJ1-1, with 7 bases that match TRBD1. Looked up from germline, CDR1 is SGHTA and CDR2 is FQGTGA. The J segment lost 7 bases and the V segment lost 4 bases, leaving 6 bases of the junction unmatched. The CDR3 is 13 amino acids. Written as DNA, the CDR3 is TGTGCCAGCAGCTCCCAGGGGGGCTATGAAGCTTTCTTT. Its translation: CASSSQGGYEAFF. Variable domain in full (rest from reference TRBV7-3 and TRBJ1-1): GAGVSQTPSNKVTEKGKYVELRCDPISGHTALYWYRQSLGQGPEFLIYFQGTGAADDSGLPNDRFFAVRPEGSVSTLKIQRTERGDSAVYLCASSSQGGYEAFFGQGTRLTVV.

V is TRBV7-6 and J is TRBJ1-5; D gene ambiguous. The V end was cut by 5 bases, the J end by 2 bases, with 13 bases between. The germline CDR1 and CDR2 sequences are SGHVS and FNYEAQ. The CDR3 spans 15 residues. In DNA, the CDR3 is TGTGCCAGCAGCCTGCGGGGTGGCGGCAATCAGCCCCAGCATTTT. Encoded protein: CASSLRGGGNQPQHF.

This clone has more than one count but fewer than ten. The rearrangement uses TRBV6-5 and TRBJ1-2, with D hard to call. Per the germline V gene, CDR1 is MNHEY and CDR2 is SVGAGI. CDR3 length: 16 amino acids. V lost 0 bases and J lost 5, with 16 bases in between. CDR3 DNA: TGTGCCAGCAGTTACTCGAGGGAGACGGCGTTTTATGGCTACACCTTC. This encodes CASSYSRETAFYGYTF.

The chain is built from TRBV7-9 and TRBJ1-4; 7 bases map to TRBD1. The length of the CDR3 is 15 residues. Germline values: CDR1 SEHNR, CDR2 FQNEAQ (reference sequence). Trimming cost V 3 bases and J 5 bases; bases outside gene matches: 6. The CDR3 region is CASSLWGQLNEKLFF. CDR3 sequence (DNA): TGTGCCAGCAGCTTGTGGGGACAGCTGAATGAAAAACTGTTTTTT. The full variable domain, with the rest looked up from reference TRBV7-9 and TRBJ1-4, is DTGVSQNPRHKITKRGQNVTFRCDPISEHNRLYWYRQTLGQGPEFLTYFQNEAQLEKSRLLSDRFSAERPKGSFSTLEIQRTEQGDSAMYLCASSLWGQLNEKLFFGSGTQLSVL.

The chain is built from TRBV28 and TRBJ1-2; D perhaps matches TRBD1 (6 bases). This CDR3 comprises 13 residues. V was shortened by 6 bases and J by 4 bases, with 12 bases between the two germline ends. Germline loops: CDR1 MDHEN, CDR2 SYDVKM. CDR3 nucleotides: TGTGCCAGCAGCCACAGGGCCCCCTATGGCTACACCTTC. It translates to CASSHRAPYGYTF.

The V gene is TRBV6-6, the J gene TRBJ2-1; 7 nucleotides match TRBD1. V dropped 0 bases and J dropped 0; count of bases not matched to a gene: 2. Germline CDR1 MNHNY, CDR2 SVGAGI (reference sequence). The length of the CDR3 is 16 residues. CDR3 region: CASSYSTGSSYNEQFF. CDR3 sequence (DNA): TGTGCCAGCAGTTACTCGACAGGGAGCTCCTACAATGAGCAGTTCTTC.

This clone was seen only a few times. The chain couples TRBV25-1 to TRBJ1-4, with D perhaps matching TRBD1 (6 bases). Germline loops: CDR1 MGHDK, CDR2 SYGVNS. Trimming cost V 4 bases and J 7 bases, with 10 bases left between them. The CDR3 spans 13 residues. Here the CDR3 reads CASSGQGSEKLFF. The CDR3, as DNA: TGTGCCAGCAGTGGGCAGGGGAGTGAAAAACTGTTTTTT.

This clone was counted between two and nine times. The gene calls are TRBV7-9 and TRBJ1-1, with D perhaps TRBD1 (5 bases). The CDR3 runs to 14 residues. V shed 1 base and J shed 7 bases, with 13 bases lying between them. From germline, CDR1 is SEHNR and CDR2 FQNEAQ (reference sequence). CDR3 region: CASSLDWAGGEAFF. The CDR3, as DNA: TGTGCCAGCAGCTTAGATTGGGCGGGGGGTGAAGCTTTCTTT. Together with reference TRBV7-9 and TRBJ1-1, the CDR3 gives the full variable domain: DTGVSQNPRHKITKRGQNVTFRCDPISEHNRLYWYRQTLGQGPEFLTYFQNEAQLEKSRLLSDRFSAERPKGSFSTLEIQRTEQGDSAMYLCASSLDWAGGEAFFGQGTRLTVV.

The CDR3 here is CASSDRGGASNEQFF. The CDR3 nucleotides are TGTGCCAGCAGTGATCGCGGGGGGGCGTCTAATGAGCAGTTCTTC. The V gene is TRBV6-4, the J gene TRBJ2-1; TRBD2 agrees at 9 bases. Losses at the gene ends were 3 bases for V and 7 bases for J; bases not matched to a gene: 7. The CDR3 sequence is 15 residues long. The germline CDR1 and CDR2 sequences are MRHNA and SNTAGT.

This rearrangement joins TRBV7-9 to TRBJ2-4, with 9 bases fitting TRBD1. Germline CDR1 and CDR2: SEHNR and FQNEAQ (reference sequence). CDR3 length equals 18 residues. The V gene end was trimmed by 1 base and the J gene end by 1 base; junction bases not matched to a gene: 8. Here the CDR3 DNA reads TGTGCCAGCAGCTTAGAGGGAGGGACAGGGAAGGCCAAAAACATTCAGTACTTC. Its protein is CASSLEGGTGKAKNIQYF.

The chain uses TRBV4-1 and TRBJ1-1; D remains ambiguous. This CDR3 has 13 amino acids. Between the trimmed V and J ends, which lost 1 base and 4 bases, there was a span of 7 bases. The germline V gene encodes CDR1 MGHRA and CDR2 YSYEKL. The CDR3 spells CASSQGTSTEAFF. The CDR3 region has the DNA TGCGCCAGCAGCCAAGGAACGAGCACTGAAGCTTTCTTT.

This clone was picked up one time. The V gene is TRBV30, the J gene TRBJ2-4; D possibly corresponds to TRBD2 (7 bases). This CDR3 region has 14 residues. V shed 0 bases and J shed 8 bases, with 14 bases lying between them. Germline V gene lookup returns CDR1 GTSNPN and CDR2 SVGIG (reference sequence). The chain's CDR3 is CAWSVRGAKDIQYF. In nucleotides, the CDR3 is TGTGCCTGGAGTGTACGGGGGGCCAAGGACATTCAGTACTTC. The full variable domain, with the rest looked up from reference TRBV30 and TRBJ2-4, is SQTIHQWPATLVQPVGSPLSLECTVEGTSNPNLYWYRQAAGRGLQLLFYSVGIGQISSEVPQNLSASRPQDRQFILSSKKLLLSDSGFYLCAWSVRGAKDIQYFGAGTRLSVL.

The rearrangement uses TRBV10-3 and TRBJ2-5; a possible D gene is TRBD1 (5 bases). Germline lookup yields CDR1 ENHRY and CDR2 SYGVKD. Trimming took off 0 bases at V and 5 bases at J, with 13 bases between the two ends. The CDR3 spans 15 residues. CDR3 bases: TGTGCCATCAGTGAGTCGGGGCAGGGCCGGGAGACCCAGTACTTC. Amino acids: CAISESGQGRETQYF.

This clone was counted at least ten times. This chain links TRBV2 with TRBJ2-3, with a possible D match to TRBD2 (6 bases). The CDR3 covers 15 residues. V was trimmed by 3 bases and J by 2 bases, leaving 12 bases between them. The V gene's germline CDR1 is SNHLY and CDR2 FYNNEI. The CDR3 region is CASSDPGLHTDTQYF. The DNA for the CDR3 is TGTGCCAGCAGTGACCCGGGACTTCACACAGATACGCAGTATTTT.

The chain combines TRBV6-1 with TRBJ2-7; no definite D call. CDR1 is MNHNS and CDR2 is SASEGT in the germline V gene. Trimming cost V 7 bases and J 0 bases, with 13 bases left between them. CDR3 size: 14 residues. The CDR3 bases are TGTGCCAGCACCCCCACGTGGGCCTCCTACGAGCAGTACTTC. It translates to CASTPTWASYEQYF.

This clone showed up just once. This chain links TRBV6-6 with TRBJ1-1; D not certain. The CDR3 covers 14 residues. Germline V gene lookup returns CDR1 MNHNY and CDR2 SVGAGI (reference sequence). V was shortened by 0 bases and J by 1 base, with 6 bases between the two germline ends. In nucleotides, the CDR3 is TGTGCCAGCAGTTACTCGGGCCGGAACACTGAAGCTTTCTTT. Protein: CASSYSGRNTEAFF.